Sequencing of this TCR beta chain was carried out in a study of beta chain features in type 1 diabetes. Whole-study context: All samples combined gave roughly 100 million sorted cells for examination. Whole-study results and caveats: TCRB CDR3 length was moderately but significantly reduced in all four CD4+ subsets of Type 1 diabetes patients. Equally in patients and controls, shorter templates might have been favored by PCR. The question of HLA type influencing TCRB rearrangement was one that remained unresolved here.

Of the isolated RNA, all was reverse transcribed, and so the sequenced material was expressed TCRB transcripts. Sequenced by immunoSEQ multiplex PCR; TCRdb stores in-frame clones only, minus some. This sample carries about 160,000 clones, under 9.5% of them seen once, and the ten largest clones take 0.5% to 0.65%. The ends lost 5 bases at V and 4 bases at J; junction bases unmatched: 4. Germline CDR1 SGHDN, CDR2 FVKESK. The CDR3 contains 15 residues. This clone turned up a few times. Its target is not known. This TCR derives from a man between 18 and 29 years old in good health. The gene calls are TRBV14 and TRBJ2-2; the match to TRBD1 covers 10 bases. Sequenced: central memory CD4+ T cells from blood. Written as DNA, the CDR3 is TGTGCCAGCAGCGCCTGGACAGGGGGCACCGGGGAGCTGTTTTTT. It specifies CASSAWTGGTGELFF.